Presented here are 21 T cell receptor beta chains from one specimen sequenced in a study of CD8+CD57+ T cells in acquired aplastic anemia. Using genomic DNA as the template, TCR beta VDJ and CDR3 profiling was carried out. In TCRdb, the reads were re-called with MiXCR into one record per CDR3 protein. The sample has 400,000 to 500,000 distinct CDR3 sequences, just under 70% seen once. The source material was sorted CD4+, CD8+, or CD8+CD57+ T cells (not recorded which) from PBMCs. These receptors came from a human donor in good health, serving as a control.

In regard to this clonotype: One end of the junction is discordant with germline, which a read error may explain. The rearrangement links TRBV7-9 to TRBJ2-5; perhaps D is TRBD1 or TRBD2 (5 bases each). The CDR3 runs to 14 residues. Germline V gene lookup returns CDR1 SEHNR and CDR2 FQNEAQ (reference sequence). In nucleotides, the CDR3 is TGCGCCAGCAGCCTGGGCACCGGGACCTACGACCAGTACTTC. Amino acids: CASSLGTGTYDQYF.

The V and J genes are TRBV19 and TRBJ1-5, with D hard to call. Per germline, CDR1 LNHDA and CDR2 SQIVND (reference sequence). CDR3 length: 15 residues. Trimming took 3 bases from V and 7 from J, leaving 16 bases between them. The chain's CDR3 is CASSIISPPGQPQHF. The CDR3 DNA reads as TGTGCCAGTAGTATCATTTCCCCCCCGGGGCAGCCCCAGCATTTT. Full variable domain (missing parts from reference TRBV19 and TRBJ1-5): DGGITQSPKYLFRKEGQNVTLSCEQNLNHDAMYWYRQDPGQGLRLIYYSQIVNDFQKGDIAEGYSVSREKKESFPLTVTSAQKNPTAFYLCASSIISPPGQPQHFGDGTRLSIL.

This clonotype was seen a handful of times. One base away lies a much larger clone, so this may be a sequencing read error. The rearrangement links TRBV10-3 to TRBJ1-6; D is perhaps TRBD1 (6 bases). Germline V CDR1 and CDR2: ENHRY, SYGVKD. The CDR3 length is 18 residues. CDR3 loop: CASSGSNLGQQGSSPLHF. DNA for the CDR3: TGTGCCAGCAGTGGCTCTAACCTTGGACAGCAGGGAAGTTCACCCCTCCACTTT.

This rearrangement joins TRBV20-1 to TRBJ2-3; D might be TRBD1 (5 bases). The CDR3 is 12 residues long. Looked up from germline, CDR1 is DFQATT and CDR2 is SNEGSKA (reference sequence). Trimming took off 5 bases at V and 12 bases at J, with 18 bases between the two ends. The CDR3 sequence is CSASDSNNSQYF. CDR3 sequence (DNA): TGCAGTGCTTCAGACAGCAATAATTCACAGTATTTT.

CDR3 loop: CASGSQGVGKPIYF. The DNA of the CDR3 is TGTGCCAGCGGCTCCCAGGGAGTGGGAAAGCCCATATATTTT. This chain joins TRBV2 and TRBJ1-5; D may be TRBD1 (5 bases). TRBJ1-3 matches the DNA end more closely, so the J call is doubtful. CDR3 length: 14 residues. CDR1 is SNHLY and CDR2 is FYNNEI in the germline V gene.

The chain has TRBV7-6 and TRBJ1-1; D is undetermined. Germline CDR1 is SGHVS and CDR2 is FNYEAQ. The CDR3 totals 15 residues. Between the trimmed V and J ends, which lost 1 base and 4 bases, there was a span of 13 bases. CDR3 sequence reads: CASSLEGRRVTEAFF. CDR3 coding DNA: TGTGCCAGCAGCTTAGAAGGGAGGAGGGTCACTGAAGCTTTCTTT.

This clonotype was recorded many times. This chain links TRBV9 with TRBJ1-2; D remains ambiguous. The CDR3 runs 13 residues. Trimming took off 4 bases at V and 7 bases at J, with 14 bases between the two ends. Germline CDR1 is SGDLS and CDR2 is YYNGEE. The CDR3 reads CASSPEGWRGYTF. CDR3 nucleotides: TGTGCCAGCAGCCCAGAGGGTTGGCGTGGCTACACCTTC.

To note about this clonotype: The CDR3 end shows no conserved phenylalanine or tryptophan, and so a read error is likely. No DNA is shown, since the ends of the CDR3 on it are uncertain; the CDR3 is the one TCRdb lists. The chain employs TRBV7-2 and TRBJ1-2. The CDR3 spans 13 residues, counting both ends. CDR1 and CDR2 from the germline V gene are SGHTA and FQGNSA. The CDR3 loop is CASSSAAKCGDTL.

V and J are TRBV29-1 and TRBJ1-1; D gene ambiguous. There are 12 residues in the CDR3. Deletions cut 7 bases from V and 2 bases from J, with 11 bases between. Germline V gene sequence: CDR1 SQVTM, CDR2 ANQGSEA. The CDR3 protein is CSGRRCNTEAFF. The DNA for the CDR3 is TGCAGCGGTCGGCGGTGTAACACTGAAGCTTTCTTT.

V is TRBV20-1 and J is TRBJ2-5; D gene unclear. The CDR3 is 15 amino acids. Trimming stripped 7 bases from V and 5 bases from J, with 23 bases between. Germline V gene data show CDR1 as DFQATT and CDR2 as SNEGSKA (reference sequence). The CDR3 loop reads CSGEPGPMAKETQYF. CDR3 coding DNA: TGCAGTGGTGAACCGGGCCCTATGGCTAAGGAGACCCAGTACTTC.

In the case of this clonotype: A read error may account for a junction end that differs from germline. This chain uses TRBV5-1 with TRBJ2-3; 8 bases match TRBD2. Germline V CDR1 and CDR2: SGHRS, YFSETQ. This CDR3 is 15 amino acids long. The CDR3 nucleotides read TGTGCCACCAGCCGAAGCTCAGCGGGGGCTATTACGCAGTATTTT. Encoded protein: CATSRSSAGAITQYF.

CDR3 sequence reads: CASSQVTGGHEQYQYF. The CDR3 DNA reads TGTGCCAGCAGCCAGGTGACAGGGGGGCACGAGCAGTACCAGTACTTC. This chain links TRBV7-9 with TRBJ2-5; 9 bases map to TRBD1. The J segment lost 10 bases and the V segment lost 5 bases, leaving 17 bases of the junction unmatched. Germline values: CDR1 SEHNR, CDR2 FQNEAQ (reference sequence). This CDR3 is built from 16 residues.

On this clonotype itself: Here the CDR3 omits its conserved ending phenylalanine or tryptophan, so a read error is the likely source. The DNA is omitted, as the CDR3 cannot be located on it reliably, and the CDR3 follows TCRdb's listing. The gene calls are TRBV20-1 and TRBJ1-1; TRBD1, as called in the table, went unchecked against the DNA. The length of the CDR3 is 8 amino acids, counting both ends. Germline lookup yields CDR1 DFQATT and CDR2 SNEGSKA (reference sequence). CDR3 amino acids: CSARDPRR.

The chain couples TRBV7-2 to TRBJ2-3; 10 bases match TRBD2. Per the germline V gene, CDR1 is SGHTA and CDR2 is FQGNSA. The CDR3 loop spans 16 amino acids. The V gene end was trimmed by 1 base and the J gene end by 11 bases; junction bases not matched to a gene: 12. CDR3: CASSLGTLAGDNEQYF. As DNA, the CDR3 is TGTGCCAGCAGCTTAGGGACTCTAGCGGGGGACAATGAGCAGTATTTT.

As regards this clonotype: One end of the junction fails to match germline, which may point to a read error. The gene calls are TRBV29-1 and TRBJ2-1; D ambiguous. In germline, CDR1 is SQVTM, CDR2 ANQGSEA. This CDR3 has 14 residues. CDR3 residues: CSVEDLLLENEQFF. In DNA, the CDR3 is TGCAGCGTTGAAGATCTTTTGTTGGAGAATGAGCAGTTTTTC.

This sequence joins TRBV9 and TRBJ2-7; D is ambiguous. Trimming stripped 2 bases from V and 0 bases from J, with 9 bases between. CDR3 length: 14 amino acids. CDR1 is SGDLS and CDR2 is YYNGEE in the germline V gene. The CDR3 DNA is TGTGCCAGCAGCGTGTCGCGGCTCTCCTACGAGCAGTACTTC. Translation gives CASSVSRLSYEQYF.

Points on this clonotype: One end of the junction fails to match germline, which may point to a read error. The chain joins TRBV15 to TRBJ1-2; TRBD1 is a possible D gene (6 bases). Germline values: CDR1 LNHNV, CDR2 YYDKDF (reference sequence). The CDR3 has 13 residues. As DNA, the CDR3 is TGTGCCACCAGCAGACGGGGGGCGAATGGCCACACCTTC. Residues: CATSRRGANGHTF.

Of note for this clonotype: One end of the junction is discordant with germline, which a read error may explain. The chain is built from TRBV7-2 and TRBJ2-7; D not resolved. CDR3 length: 13 residues. Germline CDR1 reads SGHTA; CDR2 reads FQGNSA. The CDR3 sequence: CASSRPVYSPHHF. In DNA, the CDR3 is TGTGCCAGCAGCCGGCCGGTGTACTCACCCCACCACTTT.

As for this clonotype: This CDR3 is missing its conserved last phenylalanine or tryptophan, likely due to a read error. Because the CDR3's place on the DNA is in doubt, the DNA is left out and the CDR3 is given as listed by TCRdb. The CDR3 loop is CASSRSWESRNQLYG. The rearrangement joins TRBV2 to TRBJ1-3. Germline assignment: CDR1 SNHLY and CDR2 FYNNEI. 15 amino acids form the CDR3, both terminal residues included.

This clonotype has a count of ten or more. One base away lies a much larger clone, so this may be a sequencing read error. This chain uses TRBV15 with TRBJ2-1, with D possibly TRBD1 on 5 matching bases. The germline CDR1 and CDR2 sequences are LNHNV and YYDKDF (reference sequence). The CDR3 runs 14 residues. In nucleotides, the CDR3 is TGTGCCACCAGCATGTATCAGGGAAACAATGAGCGGTTCTTC. Translation: CATSMYQGNNERFF.

This chain links TRBV9 with TRBJ1-2, with unresolved D. The CDR3 has 13 amino acids. Germline V CDR1 and CDR2: SGDLS, YYNGEE. The V end lost 0 bases, the J end lost 2 bases, and 5 bases lay between the germline ends. This CDR3 is CASSVAGNYGYTF. The CDR3 DNA follows: TGTGCCAGCAGCGTAGCGGGAAACTATGGCTACACCTTC.